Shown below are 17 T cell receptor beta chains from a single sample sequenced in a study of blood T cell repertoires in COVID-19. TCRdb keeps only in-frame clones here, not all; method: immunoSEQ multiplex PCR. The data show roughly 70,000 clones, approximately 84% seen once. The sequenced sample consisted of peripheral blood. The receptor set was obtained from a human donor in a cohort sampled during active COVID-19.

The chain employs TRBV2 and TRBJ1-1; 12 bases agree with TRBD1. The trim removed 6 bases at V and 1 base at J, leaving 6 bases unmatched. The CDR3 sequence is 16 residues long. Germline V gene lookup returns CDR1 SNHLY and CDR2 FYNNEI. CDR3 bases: TGTGCCAGCAGGCGGGTGGGACAGGGGGCGAACACTGAAGCTTTCTTT. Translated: CASRRVGQGANTEAFF.

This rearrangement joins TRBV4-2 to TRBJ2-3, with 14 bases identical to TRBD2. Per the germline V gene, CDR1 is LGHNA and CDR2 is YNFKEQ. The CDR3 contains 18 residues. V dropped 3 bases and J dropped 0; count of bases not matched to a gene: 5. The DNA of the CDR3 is TGTGCCAGCAGCCAGGGGACTAGCGGGGGCCCTAGCACAGATACGCAGTATTTT. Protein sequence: CASSQGTSGGPSTDTQYF.

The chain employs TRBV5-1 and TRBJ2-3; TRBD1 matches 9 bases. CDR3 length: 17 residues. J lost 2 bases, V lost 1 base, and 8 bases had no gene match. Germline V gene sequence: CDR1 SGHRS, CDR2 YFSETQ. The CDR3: CASSLTTGGKHTDTQYF. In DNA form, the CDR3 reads TGCGCCAGCAGCTTGACAACAGGGGGCAAACACACAGATACGCAGTATTTT.

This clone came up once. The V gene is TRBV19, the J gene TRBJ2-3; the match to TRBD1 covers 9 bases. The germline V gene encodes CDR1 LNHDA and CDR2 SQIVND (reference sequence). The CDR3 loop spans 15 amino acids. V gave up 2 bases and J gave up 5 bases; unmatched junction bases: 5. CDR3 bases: TGTGCCAGTAGTATATCCCGGACAGGGGTAGATACGCAGTATTTT. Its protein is CASSISRTGVDTQYF.

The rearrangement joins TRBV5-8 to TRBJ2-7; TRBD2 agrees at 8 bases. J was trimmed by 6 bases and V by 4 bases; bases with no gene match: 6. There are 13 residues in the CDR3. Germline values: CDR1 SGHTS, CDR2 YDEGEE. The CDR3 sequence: CASSVGSGTEQYF. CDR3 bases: TGTGCCAGCAGCGTCGGTAGCGGGACCGAGCAGTACTTC.

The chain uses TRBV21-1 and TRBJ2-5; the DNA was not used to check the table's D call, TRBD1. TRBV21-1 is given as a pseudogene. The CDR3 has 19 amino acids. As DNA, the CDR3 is TGTGCCAGCAGCTCCCCCGGGACAGGGAACGAGTTGTGGATAGAGACCCAGTACTTC. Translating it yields CASSSPGTGNELWIETQYF.

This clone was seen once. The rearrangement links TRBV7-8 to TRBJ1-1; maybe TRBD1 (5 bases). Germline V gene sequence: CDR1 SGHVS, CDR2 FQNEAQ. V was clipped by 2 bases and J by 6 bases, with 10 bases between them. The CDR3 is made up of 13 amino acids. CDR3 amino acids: CASSLQGYAEAFF. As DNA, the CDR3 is TGTGCCAGCAGCTTACAGGGTTATGCTGAAGCTTTCTTT.

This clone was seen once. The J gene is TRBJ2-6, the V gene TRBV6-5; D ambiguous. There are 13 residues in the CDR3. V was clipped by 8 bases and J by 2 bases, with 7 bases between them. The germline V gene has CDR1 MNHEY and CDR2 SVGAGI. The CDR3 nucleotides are TGTGCCAGCGCCTATACTGGGGCCAACGTCCTGACTTTC. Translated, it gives CASAYTGANVLTF.

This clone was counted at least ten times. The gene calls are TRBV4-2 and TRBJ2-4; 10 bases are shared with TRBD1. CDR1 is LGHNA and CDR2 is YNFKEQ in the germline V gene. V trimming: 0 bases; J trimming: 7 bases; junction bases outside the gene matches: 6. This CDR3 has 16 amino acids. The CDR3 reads CASSQESGTGVNIQYF. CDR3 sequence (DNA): TGTGCCAGCAGCCAAGAGAGCGGGACAGGGGTGAACATTCAGTACTTC.

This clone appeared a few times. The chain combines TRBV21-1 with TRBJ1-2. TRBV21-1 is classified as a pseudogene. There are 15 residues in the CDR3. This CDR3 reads CASSKCGKSRAGYTF. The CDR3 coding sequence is TGTGCCAGCAGCAAATGTGGTAAGTCTCGAGCTGGCTACACCTTC.

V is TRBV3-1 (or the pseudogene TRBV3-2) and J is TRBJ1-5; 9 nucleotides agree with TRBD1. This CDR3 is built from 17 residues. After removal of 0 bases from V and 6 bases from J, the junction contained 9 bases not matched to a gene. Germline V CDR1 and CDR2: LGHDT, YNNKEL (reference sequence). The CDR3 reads CASSQDLLQGASQPQHF. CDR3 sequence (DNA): TGTGCCAGCAGCCAAGATCTGTTACAGGGGGCCTCTCAGCCCCAGCATTTT.

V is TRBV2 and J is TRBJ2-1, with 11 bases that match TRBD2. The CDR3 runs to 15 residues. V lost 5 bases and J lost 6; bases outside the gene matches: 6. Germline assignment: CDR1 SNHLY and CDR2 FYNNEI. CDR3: CASSPPGLAVNEQFF. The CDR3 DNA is TGTGCCAGCAGTCCCCCGGGACTAGCGGTCAATGAGCAGTTCTTC.

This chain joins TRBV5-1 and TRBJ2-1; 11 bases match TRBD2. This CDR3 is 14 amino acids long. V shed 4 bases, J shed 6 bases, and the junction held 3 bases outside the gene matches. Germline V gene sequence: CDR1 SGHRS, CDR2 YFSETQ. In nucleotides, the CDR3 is TGCGCCAGCAGCGGGACTAGCGGTTTCAATGAGCAGTTCTTC. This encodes CASSGTSGFNEQFF. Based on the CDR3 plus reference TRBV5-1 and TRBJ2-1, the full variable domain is KAGVTQTPRYLIKTRGQQVTLSCSPISGHRSVSWYQQTPGQGLQFLFEYFSETQRNKGNFPGRFSGRQFSNSRSEMNVSTLELGDSALYLCASSGTSGFNEQFFGPGTRLTVL.

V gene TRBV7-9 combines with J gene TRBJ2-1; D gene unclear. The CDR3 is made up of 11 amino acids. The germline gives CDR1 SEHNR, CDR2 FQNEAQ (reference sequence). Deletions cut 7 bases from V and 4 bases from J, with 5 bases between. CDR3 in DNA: TGTGCCAGCACCCCGTACAATGAGCAGTTCTTC. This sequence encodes CASTPYNEQFF.

CDR3 loop: CASSYSDSSYEQYF. CDR3 nucleotides: TGTGCCAGTAGTTACTCGGACAGTTCCTACGAGCAGTACTTC. The rearrangement links TRBV19 to TRBJ2-7; tentatively, D is TRBD1 (6 bases). The CDR3 is 14 residues long. Germline V CDR1 and CDR2: LNHDA, SQIVND (reference sequence). The V gene lost 5 bases and the J gene lost 1 base, with 12 bases spanning the gap.

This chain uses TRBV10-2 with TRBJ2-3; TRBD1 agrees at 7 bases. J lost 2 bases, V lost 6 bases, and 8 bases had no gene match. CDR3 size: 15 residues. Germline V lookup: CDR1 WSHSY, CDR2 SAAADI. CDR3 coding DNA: TGCGCCAGCAGCAGACAGGGACGCTCCACAGATACGCAGTATTTT. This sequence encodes CASSRQGRSTDTQYF.

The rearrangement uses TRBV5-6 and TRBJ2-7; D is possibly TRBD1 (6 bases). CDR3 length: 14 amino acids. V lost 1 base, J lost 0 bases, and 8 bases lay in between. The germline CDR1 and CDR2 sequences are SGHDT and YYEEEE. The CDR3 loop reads CASSLRGHSYEQYF. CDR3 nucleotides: TGTGCCAGCAGCTTGAGGGGACACTCCTACGAGCAGTACTTC.